The 25 T cell receptor beta chains presented below share a single source sample, sequenced in a study of T cell responses to AZD1222 COVID-19 vaccine (dated by TCRdb to the early 2020s). In light of the paper, this sample's time point label describes: baseline before first vaccination. Receptor libraries were prepared by the immunoSEQ multiplex PCR assay. TCRdb re-hosts the immuneACCESS table, in-frame sequences only. Its copies lack some clones; in the studies checked, an unresolved V gene accounts for under half of them, and the cause for the rest is not known. This sample gives roughly 130,000 clones in total; just over 85% of them show up just once. The ten largest clonotypes hold 7.6% of the sample. This material consisted of peripheral blood, taken on day 0 of AZD1222 vaccination. Receptors originate from an adult in good health.

V usage is TRBV5-5 and J usage is TRBJ1-3; D is undetermined. The CDR3 has 16 amino acids. Trimming removed 3 bases from V and 4 bases from J, with 17 bases in between. The V gene's germline CDR1 is SGHKS and CDR2 YYEKEE (reference sequence). CDR3 sequence: CASSSPEGFIGNTIYF. CDR3 in DNA: TGTGCCAGCAGCTCCCCGGAGGGATTTATCGGAAACACCATATATTTT.

V usage is TRBV4-3 and J usage is TRBJ2-7; 11 nucleotides agree with TRBD2. Germline V gene data show CDR1 as LGHNA and CDR2 as YSLEER. With 3 bases clipped from V and 0 bases from J, the junction kept 10 bases outside the gene matches. CDR3 length: 18 amino acids. CDR3 protein: CASSQEGPTSGTSYEQYF. The CDR3 coding sequence is TGCGCCAGCAGCCAGGAAGGACCGACTAGCGGGACCTCCTACGAGCAGTACTTC.

The chain recombines TRBV6-4 with TRBJ1-2, with 11 bases that match TRBD1. This CDR3 is built from 18 residues. From germline, CDR1 is MRHNA and CDR2 SNTAGT. J lost 0 bases, V lost 6 bases, and 12 bases had no gene match. The chain's CDR3 is CASRERDRGVSSNYGYTF. DNA for the CDR3: TGTGCCAGCAGAGAAAGGGACAGGGGGGTATCTTCTAACTATGGCTACACCTTC.

This clone was counted a single time. The genes are TRBV27 and TRBJ2-2; TRBD2 matches at 12 bases. Germline-derived CDR1 and CDR2 are MNHEY and SMNVEV (reference sequence). Unmatched junction bases numbered 14, after V lost 4 bases and J lost 2 bases. CDR3 size: 20 residues. The CDR3 nucleotides are TGTGCCAGCAGTTCCCGGGGACAAAGGGGACTAGCGGGTAACACCGGGGAGCTGTTTTTT. It encodes CASSSRGQRGLAGNTGELFF.

The genes are TRBV27 and TRBJ1-2; D is uncertain. The CDR3 is 12 amino acids. Germline V gene sequence: CDR1 MNHEY, CDR2 SMNVEV (reference sequence). Trimming stripped 11 bases from V and 2 bases from J, with 12 bases between. This CDR3 reads CAVGGLNYGYTF. The CDR3 DNA sequence: TGTGCCGTCGGAGGGTTGAACTATGGCTACACCTTC.

This chain uses TRBV28 with TRBJ2-3, with unresolved D. Germline loops: CDR1 MDHEN, CDR2 SYDVKM. CDR3 length: 13 residues. V shed 1 base and J shed 9 bases, with 11 bases lying between them. The CDR3 here is CASSLLWPATQYF. CDR3 coding DNA: TGTGCCAGCAGTTTATTATGGCCAGCGACGCAGTATTTT.

The rearrangement links TRBV7-6 to TRBJ1-2; TRBD1 is a possible D gene (5 bases). V lost 0 bases, J lost 4 bases, and 12 bases lay in between. This CDR3 comprises 15 residues. Per the germline V gene, CDR1 is SGHVS and CDR2 is FNYEAQ. CDR3 in DNA: TGTGCCAGCAGCTTAGCCAGGGACTCAAGCTATGGCTACACCTTC. Protein sequence: CASSLARDSSYGYTF.

The V and J genes are TRBV10-3 and TRBJ1-2; possibly TRBD1 for D (5 bases). V lost 4 bases and J lost 1, with 16 bases in between. Germline V gives CDR1 ENHRY, CDR2 SYGVKD. This CDR3 contains 16 residues. The CDR3 DNA reads TGTGCCATCAGTGCGGCGGCGGGGGGGAGTAACTATGGCTACACCTTC. Protein sequence: CAISAAAGGSNYGYTF.

The CDR3 DNA reads TGTGCCAGCAGCTACCTGGGGGGTAAGGAGGAGACCCAGTACTTC. This gives the protein CASSYLGGKEETQYF. This chain connects TRBV7-9 to TRBJ2-5, with D perhaps TRBD2 (6 bases). The CDR3 has 15 amino acids. Germline CDR1 is SEHNR and CDR2 is FQNEAQ (reference sequence). V was cut by 4 bases and J by 5 bases, with 17 bases left in between.

The chain recombines TRBV6-2 or TRBV6-3 with TRBJ2-2, with D perhaps TRBD1 or TRBD2 (5 bases each). Trimming pared 4 bases from V and 3 bases from J, leaving 15 bases between. The CDR3 consists of 16 residues. Germline CDR1 is MNHEY and CDR2 is SVGEGT. The CDR3, as DNA: TGTGCCAGCAGTTTTTTCGGGAAGGGGTACACCGGGGAGCTGTTTTTT. The encoded protein is CASSFFGKGYTGELFF.

V is TRBV5-4 and J is TRBJ2-3; 8 bases are shared with TRBD2. CDR1 is SGHNT, CDR2 YYREEE, per germline (reference sequence). The CDR3 extends over 13 amino acids. The junction had 6 bases not matched to a gene; V was cut back by 7 bases and J by 5 bases. For the CDR3, the DNA is TGTGCCAGCGTAGCGGGGAATCAAGATACGCAGTATTTT. Translation gives CASVAGNQDTQYF.

CDR3 residues: CASSTQSMNQPQHF. The CDR3 region has the DNA TGTGCCAGTAGTACCCAGTCAATGAATCAGCCCCAGCATTTT. The chain couples TRBV19 to TRBJ1-5; D is ambiguous. This CDR3 is built from 14 residues. V lost 4 bases to trimming and J lost 4 bases, with 11 bases between them. Per germline, CDR1 LNHDA and CDR2 SQIVND (reference sequence).

The gene calls are TRBV9 and TRBJ1-1, with a tentative D call TRBD1 (6 bases). Deletions cut 4 bases from V and 6 bases from J, with 16 bases between. CDR1 is SGDLS and CDR2 is YYNGEE in the germline V gene. CDR3 length: 14 residues. The CDR3 region has the DNA TGTGCCAGCAGCCCCCGATTGGGGGCCTCTGAAGCTTTCTTT. This translates into CASSPRLGASEAFF. The full variable domain, completed using reference TRBV9 and TRBJ1-1, is DSGVTQTPKHLITATGQRVTLRCSPRSGDLSVYWYQQSLDQGLQFLIQYYNGEERAKGNILERFSAQQFPDLHSELNLSSLELGDSALYFCASSPRLGASEAFFGQGTRLTVV.

The chain recombines TRBV15 with TRBJ1-2; D may be TRBD1 (6 bases). This CDR3 region has 15 residues. V shed 4 bases and J shed 0 bases, with 12 bases lying between them. Germline V lookup: CDR1 LNHNV, CDR2 YYDKDF (reference sequence). The CDR3 bases are TGTGCCACCAGCACCCTCCGACAGGCTAACTATGGCTACACCTTC. It is translated as CATSTLRQANYGYTF.

This chain connects TRBV7-8 to TRBJ1-1; D is unclear. V lost 1 base and J lost 1, with 16 bases in between. This CDR3 is built from 17 residues. Germline assignment: CDR1 SGHVS and CDR2 FQNEAQ. CDR3 sequence reads: CASSLEPGGPPNTEAFF. CDR3 nucleotide sequence: TGTGCCAGCAGCTTAGAGCCAGGCGGACCTCCGAACACTGAAGCTTTCTTT.

The J gene is TRBJ1-5, the V gene TRBV19; possible D gene TRBD1, 6 bases. Looked up from germline, CDR1 is LNHDA and CDR2 is SQIVND (reference sequence). The CDR3 is 15 residues long. Trimming took off 4 bases at V and 5 bases at J, with 15 bases between the two ends. The CDR3 DNA reads as TGTGCCAGTAGTACGGAACAGGGATCCCATCAGCCCCAGCATTTT. This translates into CASSTEQGSHQPQHF.

The chain couples TRBV27 to TRBJ1-2; D is possibly TRBD1 (5 bases). Trimming took 2 bases from V and 7 from J, leaving 11 bases between them. CDR1 and CDR2 (germline): MNHEY, SMNVEV (reference sequence). The CDR3 length is 13 residues. The CDR3 DNA reads as TGTGCCAGCAGTTTAGTCCAGGGCGGTGGCTACACCTTC. This codes for CASSLVQGGGYTF.

This chain uses TRBV9 with TRBJ1-6, with a tentative D call TRBD1 (6 bases). The CDR3 has 12 amino acids. V lost 6 bases to trimming and J lost 8 bases, with 9 bases between them. The germline V gene encodes CDR1 SGDLS and CDR2 YYNGEE. CDR3 loop: CASNRDDSPLHF. In DNA form, the CDR3 reads TGTGCCAGCAACAGGGATGATTCACCCCTCCACTTT. Full variable domain (remainder filled in from reference TRBV9 and TRBJ1-6): DSGVTQTPKHLITATGQRVTLRCSPRSGDLSVYWYQQSLDQGLQFLIQYYNGEERAKGNILERFSAQQFPDLHSELNLSSLELGDSALYFCASNRDDSPLHFGNGTRLTVT.

The CDR3 coding sequence is TGTGCCAGCAGCGTAATCTCGGTGGGTATGAACACTGAAGCTTTCTTT. This sequence encodes CASSVISVGMNTEAFF. V and J are TRBV9 and TRBJ1-1, with D uncertain. The CDR3 spans 16 residues. Trimming removed 1 base at V and 0 bases at J, with 13 bases between. CDR1 is SGDLS, CDR2 YYNGEE, per germline.

The rearrangement joins TRBV12-3 or TRBV12-4 to TRBJ2-3; D may be TRBD1 (6 bases). Trimming left V 6 bases short and J 6 bases short, with 13 bases between. The CDR3 loop spans 13 amino acids. The CDR3 reads CASRDSPSDTQYF. Written as DNA, the CDR3 is TGTGCCAGCAGGGACAGTCCTTCGGATACGCAGTATTTT.

The CDR3 spells CASSEGAGAGNTIYF. The DNA of the CDR3 is TGTGCCAGCAGTGAAGGGGCAGGAGCTGGAAACACCATATATTTT. This rearrangement joins TRBV6-1 to TRBJ1-3, with D unclear. Germline CDR1 reads MNHNS; CDR2 reads SASEGT. This CDR3 has 15 residues. The V gene lost 1 base and the J gene lost 2 bases, with 9 bases spanning the gap.

This clone was seen a handful of times. The chain joins TRBV30 to TRBJ1-1; D is perhaps TRBD1 (5 bases). V gave up 3 bases and J gave up 1 base, with 9 bases separating them. Germline V CDR1 and CDR2: GTSNPN, SVGIG (reference sequence). This CDR3 region has 13 residues. CDR3 nucleotides: TGTGCCTGGAGGGGGGGGTGGAACACTGAAGCTTTCTTT. Translated: CAWRGGWNTEAFF.

This chain links TRBV28 with TRBJ2-5; D not certain. Trimming took 7 bases from V and 3 from J, leaving 12 bases between them. The V gene's germline CDR1 is MDHEN and CDR2 SYDVKM. There are 13 residues in the CDR3. CDR3 sequence: CASIEGLEETQYF. CDR3 bases: TGTGCCAGCATCGAAGGGCTGGAAGAGACCCAGTACTTC.

The rearrangement uses TRBV24-1 and TRBJ2-3, with 14 bases that match TRBD2. The CDR3 loop spans 16 amino acids. The V segment lost 5 bases and the J segment 5 bases; nucleotides outside the gene matches: 5. Germline V gene data show CDR1 as KGHDR and CDR2 as SFDVKD. The CDR3 DNA follows: TGTGCCACCAGTGGGGGACTAGCGGGAGTTGAAGATACGCAGTATTTT. Translating gives CATSGGLAGVEDTQYF.

The V and J genes are TRBV27 and TRBJ2-3; possibly TRBD2 for D (6 bases). The CDR3 is 16 amino acids. CDR1 is MNHEY, CDR2 SMNVEV, per germline (reference sequence). V shed 6 bases and J shed 0 bases, with 16 bases lying between them. CDR3 nucleotide sequence: TGTGCCAGCAGAGCCGGGCTGGGGGGTAGCACAGATACGCAGTATTTT. Its translation: CASRAGLGGSTDTQYF.